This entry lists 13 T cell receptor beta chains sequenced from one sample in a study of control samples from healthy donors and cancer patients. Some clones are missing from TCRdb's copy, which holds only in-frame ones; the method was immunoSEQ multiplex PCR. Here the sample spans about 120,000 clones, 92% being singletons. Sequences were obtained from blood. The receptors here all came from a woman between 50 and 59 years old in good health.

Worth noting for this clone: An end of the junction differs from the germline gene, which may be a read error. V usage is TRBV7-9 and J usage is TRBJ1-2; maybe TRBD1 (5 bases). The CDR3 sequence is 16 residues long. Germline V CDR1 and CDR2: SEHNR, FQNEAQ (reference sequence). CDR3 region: CASSFQGVKRTYVYTF. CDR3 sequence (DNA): TGTGCCAGCAGCTTTCAGGGCGTCAAAAGAACCTATGTCTACACCTTC. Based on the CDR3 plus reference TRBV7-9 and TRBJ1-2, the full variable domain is DTGVSQNPRHKITKRGQNVTFRCDPISEHNRLYWYRQTLGQGPEFLTYFQNEAQLEKSRLLSDRFSAERPKGSFSTLEIQRTEQGDSAMYLCASSFQGVKRTYVYTFGSGTRLTVV.

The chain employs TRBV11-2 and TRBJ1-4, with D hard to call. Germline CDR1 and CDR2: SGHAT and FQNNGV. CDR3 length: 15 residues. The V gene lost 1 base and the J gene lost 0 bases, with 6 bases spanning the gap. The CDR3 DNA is TGTGCCAGCAGCTTAGGGGAGGCAACTAATGAAAAACTGTTTTTT. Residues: CASSLGEATNEKLFF.

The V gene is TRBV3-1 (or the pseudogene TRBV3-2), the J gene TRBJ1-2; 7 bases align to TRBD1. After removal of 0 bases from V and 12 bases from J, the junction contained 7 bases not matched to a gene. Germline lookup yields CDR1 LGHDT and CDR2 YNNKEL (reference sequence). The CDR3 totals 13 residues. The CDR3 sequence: CASSQERGLGHTF. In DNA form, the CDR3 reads TGTGCCAGCAGCCAAGAGAGGGGGCTAGGACACACCTTC.

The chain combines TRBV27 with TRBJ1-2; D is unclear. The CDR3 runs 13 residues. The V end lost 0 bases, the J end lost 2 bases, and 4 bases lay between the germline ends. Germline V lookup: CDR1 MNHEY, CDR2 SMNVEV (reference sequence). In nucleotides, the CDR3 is TGTGCCAGCAGTTTATCCAAGAACTATGGCTACACCTTC. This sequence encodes CASSLSKNYGYTF.

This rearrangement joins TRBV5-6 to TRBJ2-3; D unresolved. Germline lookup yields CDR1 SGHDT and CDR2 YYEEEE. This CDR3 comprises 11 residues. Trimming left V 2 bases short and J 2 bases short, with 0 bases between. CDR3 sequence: CASSFTDTQYF. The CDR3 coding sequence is TGTGCCAGCAGCTTCACAGATACGCAGTATTTT.

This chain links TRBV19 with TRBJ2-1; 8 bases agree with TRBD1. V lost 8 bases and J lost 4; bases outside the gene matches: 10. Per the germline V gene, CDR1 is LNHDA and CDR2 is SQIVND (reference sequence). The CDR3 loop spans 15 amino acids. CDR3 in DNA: TGTGCCAGTCGTCAAGCTCGGACAGGGTACAATGAGCAGTTCTTC. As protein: CASRQARTGYNEQFF. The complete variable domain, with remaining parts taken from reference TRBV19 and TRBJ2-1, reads DGGITQSPKYLFRKEGQNVTLSCEQNLNHDAMYWYRQDPGQGLRLIYYSQIVNDFQKGDIAEGYSVSREKKESFPLTVTSAQKNPTAFYLCASRQARTGYNEQFFGPGTRLTVL.

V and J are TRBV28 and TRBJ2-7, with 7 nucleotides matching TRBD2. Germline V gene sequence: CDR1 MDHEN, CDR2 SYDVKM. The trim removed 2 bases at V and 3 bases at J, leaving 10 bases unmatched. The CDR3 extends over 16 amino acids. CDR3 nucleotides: TGTGCCAGCAGTTTACCCACGGGACTAACCCGCTACGAGCAGTACTTC. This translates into CASSLPTGLTRYEQYF.

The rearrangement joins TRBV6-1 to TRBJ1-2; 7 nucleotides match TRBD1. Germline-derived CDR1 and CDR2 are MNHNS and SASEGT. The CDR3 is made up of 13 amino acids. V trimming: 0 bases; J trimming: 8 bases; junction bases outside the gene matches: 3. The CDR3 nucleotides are TGTGCCAGCAGTGAAGCTCCGGACAGGGGCTACACCTTC. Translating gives CASSEAPDRGYTF.

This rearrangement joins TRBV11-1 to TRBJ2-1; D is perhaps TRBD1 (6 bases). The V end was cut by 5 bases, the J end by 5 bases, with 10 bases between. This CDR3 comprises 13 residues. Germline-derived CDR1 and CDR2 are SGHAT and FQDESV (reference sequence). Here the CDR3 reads CASSRQGNNEQFF. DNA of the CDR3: TGTGCCAGCAGCCGTCAGGGGAACAATGAGCAGTTCTTC.

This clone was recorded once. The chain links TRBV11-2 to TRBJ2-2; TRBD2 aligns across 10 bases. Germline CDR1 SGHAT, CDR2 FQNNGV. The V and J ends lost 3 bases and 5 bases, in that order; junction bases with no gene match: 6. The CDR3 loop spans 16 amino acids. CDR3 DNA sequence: TGTGCCAGCAGCTTCTCTAGCGGGAGCAGGACCGGGGAGCTGTTTTTT. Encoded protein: CASSFSSGSRTGELFF.

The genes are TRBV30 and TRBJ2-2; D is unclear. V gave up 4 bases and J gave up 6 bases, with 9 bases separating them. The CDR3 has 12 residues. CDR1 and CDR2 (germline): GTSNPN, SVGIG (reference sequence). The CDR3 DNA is TGTGCCTGGACCCCCATAGCCGGGGAGCTGTTTTTT. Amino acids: CAWTPIAGELFF.

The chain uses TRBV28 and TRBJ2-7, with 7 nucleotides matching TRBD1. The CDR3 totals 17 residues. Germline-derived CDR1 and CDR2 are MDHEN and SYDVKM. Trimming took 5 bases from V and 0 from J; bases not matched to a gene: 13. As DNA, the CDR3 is TGTGCCAGCAGTCTTCCACCGAGGGGGCTCTACTCCTACGAGCAGTACTTC. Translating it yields CASSLPPRGLYSYEQYF.

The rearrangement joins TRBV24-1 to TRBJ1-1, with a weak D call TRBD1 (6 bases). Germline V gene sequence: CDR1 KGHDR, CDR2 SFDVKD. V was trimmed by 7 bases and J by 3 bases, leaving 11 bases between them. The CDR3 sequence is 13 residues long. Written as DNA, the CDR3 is TGTGCCACCAGATCGACAGGATACACTGAAGCTTTCTTT. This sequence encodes CATRSTGYTEAFF.